The present T cell receptor (beta chain) was sequenced within a study of cytomegalovirus exposure and HLA in healthy donors. Study outcomes and limitations: Accurate prediction of HLA-A and HLA-B alleles (for most subjects) was reportedly achieved from TCR beta sequences.

CDR1 is LNHDA and CDR2 is SQIVND in the germline V gene (reference sequence). The V gene end was trimmed by 7 bases and the J gene end by 3 bases; junction bases not matched to a gene: 11. This CDR3 is built from 15 residues. Comment on this clone: Its matching antigen is unknown.

With 60 Vbeta and 13 Jbeta primers, the PCR was carried out. Here immunoSEQ multiplex PCR was the method, and the copy in TCRdb shows in-frame clones only, minus some. The sample table sets out 180,000 or so clones. This chain connects TRBV19 to TRBJ1-2; 7 bases match TRBD1. The sequence was obtained from a boy aged 5 to 17 in good health and CMV-seronegative. The sequencing sample was made of PBMCs. The CDR3 nucleotides read TGTGCCAGTACTCTATGGACAGGTGCTGACTATGGCTACACCTTC. Its protein product is CASTLWTGADYGYTF.